The 9 T cell receptor beta chains below all came from one sample that was sequenced in a study of T-cell memory formation after mild COVID-19. TCRdb fed the 5' RACE reads into MiXCR, producing one record per CDR3 protein. The table has under 50,000 distinct CDR3 sequences, 27% seen once; the top ten hold about 45%. What was sequenced was PBMCs or a T cell subset sorted from them (not recorded which). The receptors derive from a young man who had mild COVID-19 (a few samples of this study predate the infection). Cell type and time point are not known.

This clonotype was seen a handful of times. The chain links TRBV4-2 to TRBJ2-7; the match to TRBD2 covers 14 bases. Germline trimming cut 4 bases from V and 2 bases from J; bases unmatched to any gene: 4. Germline V gene sequence: CDR1 LGHNA, CDR2 YNFKEQ. The length of the CDR3 is 16 residues. The CDR3 sequence is CASSPTSGGVTYEQYF. In DNA, the CDR3 is TGTGCCAGCAGCCCGACTAGCGGGGGGGTAACCTACGAGCAGTACTTC.

This clonotype was counted only a few times. The V gene is TRBV5-5, the J gene TRBJ2-7, with TRBD2 identical over 8 bases. The germline gives CDR1 SGHKS, CDR2 YYEKEE (reference sequence). CDR3 length: 15 amino acids. The V segment lost 0 bases and the J segment 0 bases; nucleotides outside the gene matches: 2. CDR3 protein: CASSLGSGSSYEQYV. In nucleotides, the CDR3 is TGTGCCAGCAGCTTGGGAAGCGGGAGCTCCTACGAGCAGTACGTC.

This clonotype turned up a few times. The gene calls are TRBV6-6 and TRBJ2-7; D uncertain. Trimming stripped 8 bases from V and 0 bases from J, with 8 bases between. The CDR3 has 12 amino acids. CDR1 and CDR2 from the germline V gene are MNHNY and SVGAGI (reference sequence). The CDR3 region is CASSSFSYEQYV. The CDR3 region has the DNA TGTGCCAGCTCCAGCTTCTCCTACGAGCAGTACGTC.

The rearrangement uses TRBV6-2 or TRBV6-3 and TRBJ1-5; 11 bases agree with TRBD1. This CDR3 is built from 16 residues. The trim removed 2 bases at V and 7 bases at J, leaving 7 bases unmatched. CDR1 and CDR2 from the germline V gene are MNHEY and SVGEGT. CDR3 protein: CASSYQRTGGRQPQHF. CDR3 nucleotides: TGTGCCAGCAGTTACCAAAGGACAGGGGGCAGGCAGCCCCAGCATTTT.

The chain carries TRBV6-6 and TRBJ2-1; TRBD1 might be the D (6 bases). Trimming removed 8 bases at V and 0 bases at J, with 8 bases between. The V gene's germline CDR1 is MNHNY and CDR2 SVGAGI (reference sequence). The CDR3 length is 13 residues. CDR3: CASRQDSYNEQFF. In DNA, the CDR3 is TGTGCCAGCCGACAGGACTCCTACAATGAGCAGTTCTTC.

The V gene is TRBV12-5, the J gene TRBJ2-5; no firm D call. Looked up from germline, CDR1 is LGHNT and CDR2 is FRNRAP. This CDR3 spans 13 amino acids. The V gene lost 2 bases and the J gene lost 5 bases, with 9 bases spanning the gap. CDR3 coding DNA: TGTGCTAGTGGTTTGACGATCGGGGAGACCCAGTACTTC. Translated: CASGLTIGETQYF.

The CDR3 region is CATSDPGLGNTGELFF. DNA of the CDR3: TGTGCCACCAGTGATCCGGGACTGGGAAACACCGGGGAGCTGTTTTTT. V and J are TRBV24-1 and TRBJ2-2, with D possibly matching TRBD2 (6 bases). The ends were cut back, 3 bases at V and 2 bases at J, with 12 bases in the middle. CDR1 is KGHDR, CDR2 SFDVKD, per germline. The CDR3 has 16 amino acids.

Ten or more counts support this clonotype. The V and J genes are TRBV6-5 and TRBJ2-3, with 11 bases fitting TRBD2. The V gene's germline CDR1 is MNHEY and CDR2 SVGAGI. V was clipped by 5 bases and J by 0 bases; unmatched bases: 7. CDR3 length equals 17 residues. CDR3 sequence reads: CASSLAGGSPSTDTQYF. In DNA, the CDR3 is TGTGCCAGCAGTCTAGCGGGGGGATCACCTAGCACAGATACGCAGTATTTT.

This rearrangement joins TRBV11-3 to TRBJ2-7; 14 bases are a match to TRBD2. CDR1 and CDR2 from the germline V gene are SGHNT and YENEEA. The CDR3 has 16 amino acids. The V gene end was trimmed by 4 bases and the J gene end by 2 bases; junction bases not matched to a gene: 4. The CDR3 DNA sequence: TGTGCCAGCAGCTCCGGGACTAGCGGGGGCACCTACGAGCAGTACTTC. Protein product: CASSSGTSGGTYEQYF.